This TCR beta chain was identified in a study of cytomegalovirus exposure and HLA in healthy donors. The table lists this clone with a few counts. J was trimmed by 6 bases and V by 7 bases; bases with no gene match: 9. Germline V gene lookup returns CDR1 LNHDA and CDR2 SQIVND (reference sequence). The CDR3 is made up of 15 amino acids. The PCR had 60 Vbeta and 13 Jbeta primers. The assay was immunoSEQ multiplex PCR, and TCRdb's table has in-frame clones only and misses some. The sample includes under 200,000 clones, roughly 76% of them seen just once. V gene TRBV19 combines with J gene TRBJ2-3; the match to TRBD2 covers 11 bases. The receptor was isolated from a human donor in good health. Sequenced input: PBMCs. The CDR3 bases are TGTGCCAGTACCACCACTAGCGGGGGCTCGGATACGCAGTATTTT. It translates to CASTTTSGGSDTQYF.